This record covers a single TCR beta chain. The sample comes from a study of blood T cell repertoires in COVID-19. CDR1 and CDR2 from the germline V gene are MGHDK and SYGVNS. The CDR3 runs to 14 residues. After removal of 6 bases from V and 0 bases from J, the junction contained 4 bases not matched to a gene. The table came from immunoSEQ multiplex PCR; TCRdb's copy has only in-frame clones and leaves some out. The table lists over 350,000 clones, 80% to 90% of them singletons, with more than 1.4% in the top ten. The sequence was obtained from a woman between 25 and 40 years old with active or convalescent COVID-19. The chain couples TRBV25-1 to TRBJ2-5, with 7 bases that match TRBD2. Source material: peripheral blood. The CDR3 sequence: CASSPAGYQETQYF. The CDR3 region has the DNA TGTGCCAGCAGCCCAGCGGGGTACCAAGAGACCCAGTACTTC.